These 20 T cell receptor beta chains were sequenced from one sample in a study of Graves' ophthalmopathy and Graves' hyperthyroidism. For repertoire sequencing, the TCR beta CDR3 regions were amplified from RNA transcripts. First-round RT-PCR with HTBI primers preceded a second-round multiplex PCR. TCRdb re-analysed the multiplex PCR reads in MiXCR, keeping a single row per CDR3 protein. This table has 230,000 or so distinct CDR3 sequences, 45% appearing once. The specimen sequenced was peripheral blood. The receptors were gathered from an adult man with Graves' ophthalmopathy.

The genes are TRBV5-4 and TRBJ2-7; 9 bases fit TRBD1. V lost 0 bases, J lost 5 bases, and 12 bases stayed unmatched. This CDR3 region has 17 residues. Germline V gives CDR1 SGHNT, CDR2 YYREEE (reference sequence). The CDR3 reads CASSLEVTGTGMNEQYF. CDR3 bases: TGTGCCAGCAGCTTGGAGGTTACCGGGACAGGGATGAACGAGCAGTACTTC.

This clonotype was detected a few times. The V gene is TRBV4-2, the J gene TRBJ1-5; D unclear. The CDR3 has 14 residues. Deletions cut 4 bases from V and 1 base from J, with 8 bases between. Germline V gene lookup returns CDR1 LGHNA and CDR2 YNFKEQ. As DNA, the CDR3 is TGTGCCAGCAGCCTTGGGTTAAGCAATCAGCCCCAGCATTTT. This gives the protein CASSLGLSNQPQHF.

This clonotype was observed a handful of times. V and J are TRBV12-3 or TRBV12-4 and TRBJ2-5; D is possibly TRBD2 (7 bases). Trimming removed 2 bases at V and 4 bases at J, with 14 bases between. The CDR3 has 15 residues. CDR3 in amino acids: CASSLMGGPSETQYF. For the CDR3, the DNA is TGTGCCAGCAGTTTAATGGGGGGGCCGTCAGAGACCCAGTACTTC.

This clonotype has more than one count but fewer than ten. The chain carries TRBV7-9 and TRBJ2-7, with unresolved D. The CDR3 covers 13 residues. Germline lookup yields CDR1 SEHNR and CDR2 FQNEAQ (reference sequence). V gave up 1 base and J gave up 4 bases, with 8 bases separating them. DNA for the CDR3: TGTGCCAGCAGCTTAGATGGCTTGTACGAGCAGTACTTC. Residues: CASSLDGLYEQYF.

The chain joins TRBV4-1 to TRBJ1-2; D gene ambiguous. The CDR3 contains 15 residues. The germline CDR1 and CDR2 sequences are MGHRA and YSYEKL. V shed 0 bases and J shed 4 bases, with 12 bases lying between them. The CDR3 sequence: CASSQDLGRPYGYTF. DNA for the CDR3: TGCGCCAGCAGCCAAGATCTGGGCAGGCCCTATGGCTACACCTTC.

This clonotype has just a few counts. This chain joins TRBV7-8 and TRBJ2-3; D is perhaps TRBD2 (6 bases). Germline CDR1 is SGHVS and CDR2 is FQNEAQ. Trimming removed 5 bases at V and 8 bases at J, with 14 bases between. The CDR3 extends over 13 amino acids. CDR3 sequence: CASSATGTRTQYF. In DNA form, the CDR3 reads TGTGCCAGCAGCGCAACCGGGACTCGTACGCAGTATTTT.

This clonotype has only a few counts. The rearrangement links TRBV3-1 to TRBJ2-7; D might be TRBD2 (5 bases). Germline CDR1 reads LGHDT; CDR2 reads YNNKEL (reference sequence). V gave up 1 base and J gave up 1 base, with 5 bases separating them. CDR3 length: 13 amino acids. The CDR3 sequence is CASSQGTSYEQYF. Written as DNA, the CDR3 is TGTGCCAGCAGCCAAGGGACTTCCTACGAGCAGTACTTC.

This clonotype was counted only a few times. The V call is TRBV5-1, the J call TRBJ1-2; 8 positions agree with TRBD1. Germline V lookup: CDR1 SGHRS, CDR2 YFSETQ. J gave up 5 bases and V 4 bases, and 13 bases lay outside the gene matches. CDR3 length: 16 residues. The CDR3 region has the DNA TGCGCCAGCAGCCCCGGACAGGGAAGCGCAATTTATGGCTACACCTTC. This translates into CASSPGQGSAIYGYTF. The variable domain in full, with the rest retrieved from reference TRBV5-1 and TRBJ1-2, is KAGVTQTPRYLIKTRGQQVTLSCSPISGHRSVSWYQQTPGQGLQFLFEYFSETQRNKGNFPGRFSGRQFSNSRSEMNVSTLELGDSALYLCASSPGQGSAIYGYTFGSGTRLTVV.

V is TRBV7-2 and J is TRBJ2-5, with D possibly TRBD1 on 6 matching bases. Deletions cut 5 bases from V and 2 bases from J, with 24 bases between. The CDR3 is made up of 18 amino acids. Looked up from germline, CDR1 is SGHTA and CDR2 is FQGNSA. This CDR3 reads CASSGVSGAILRQETQYF. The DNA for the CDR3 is TGTGCCAGCAGCGGTGTGTCAGGGGCAATCCTACGACAAGAGACCCAGTACTTC.

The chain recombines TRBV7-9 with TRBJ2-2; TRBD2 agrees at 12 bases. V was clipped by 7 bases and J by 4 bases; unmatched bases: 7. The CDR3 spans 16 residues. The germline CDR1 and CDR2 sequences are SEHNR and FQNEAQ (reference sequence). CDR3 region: CASILGLAGTTGELFF. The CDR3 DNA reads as TGTGCCAGCATCCTAGGACTAGCGGGAACCACCGGGGAGCTGTTTTTT.

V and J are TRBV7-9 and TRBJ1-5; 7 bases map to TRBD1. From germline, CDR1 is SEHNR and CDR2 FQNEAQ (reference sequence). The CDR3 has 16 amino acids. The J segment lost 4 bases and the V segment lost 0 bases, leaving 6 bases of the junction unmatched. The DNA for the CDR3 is TGTGCCAGCAGCTTAGCGGGACAGTCTCGAAATCAGCCCCAGCATTTT. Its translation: CASSLAGQSRNQPQHF.

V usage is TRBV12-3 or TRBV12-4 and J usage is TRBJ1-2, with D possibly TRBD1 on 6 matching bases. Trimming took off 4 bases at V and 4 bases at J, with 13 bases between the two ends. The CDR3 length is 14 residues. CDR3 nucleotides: TGTGCCAGCAGTTCTCCCGGGACATTCTATGGCTACACCTTC. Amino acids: CASSSPGTFYGYTF.

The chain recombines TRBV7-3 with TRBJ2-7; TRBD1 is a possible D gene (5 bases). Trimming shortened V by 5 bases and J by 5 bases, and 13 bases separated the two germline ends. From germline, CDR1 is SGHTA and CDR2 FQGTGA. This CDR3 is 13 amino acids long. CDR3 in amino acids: CASSGAPRNEQYF. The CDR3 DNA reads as TGTGCCAGCAGCGGGGCGCCTAGGAACGAGCAGTACTTC.

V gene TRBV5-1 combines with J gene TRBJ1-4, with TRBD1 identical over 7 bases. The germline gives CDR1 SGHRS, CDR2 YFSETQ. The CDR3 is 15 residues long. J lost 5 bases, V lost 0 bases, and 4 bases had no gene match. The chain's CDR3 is CASSLGDRDNEKLFF. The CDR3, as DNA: TGCGCCAGCAGCTTGGGTGACAGGGACAATGAAAAACTGTTTTTT.

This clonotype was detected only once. CDR3 sequence reads: CASRKGAASGNTIYF. The DNA of the CDR3 is TGTGCCAGCAGGAAGGGAGCAGCTTCTGGAAACACCATATATTTT. The gene calls are TRBV2 and TRBJ1-3, with unresolved D. Germline CDR1 and CDR2: SNHLY and FYNNEI. Deletions cut 6 bases from V and 1 base from J, with 13 bases between. This CDR3 spans 15 amino acids.

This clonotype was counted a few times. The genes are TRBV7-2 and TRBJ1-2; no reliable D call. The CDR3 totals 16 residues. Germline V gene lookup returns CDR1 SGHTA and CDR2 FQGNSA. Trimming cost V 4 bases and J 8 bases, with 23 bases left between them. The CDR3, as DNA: TGTGCCAGCAGCTCCCGCGCAACGGGAGGAACCTACGGCTACACCTTC. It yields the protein CASSSRATGGTYGYTF.

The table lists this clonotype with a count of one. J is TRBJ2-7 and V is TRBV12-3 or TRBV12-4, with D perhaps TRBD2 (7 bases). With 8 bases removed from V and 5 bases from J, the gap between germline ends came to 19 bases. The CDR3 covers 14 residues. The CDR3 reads CASLLGGARNEQYF. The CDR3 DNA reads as TGTGCCAGCCTCCTGGGGGGGGCGCGAAACGAGCAGTACTTC.

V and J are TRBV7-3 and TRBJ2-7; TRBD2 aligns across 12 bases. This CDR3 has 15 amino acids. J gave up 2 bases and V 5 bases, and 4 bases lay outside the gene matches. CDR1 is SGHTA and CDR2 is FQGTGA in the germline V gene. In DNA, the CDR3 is TGTGCCAGCAGCAGACTAGCGGGAGCGACCTACGAGCAGTACTTC. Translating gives CASSRLAGATYEQYF. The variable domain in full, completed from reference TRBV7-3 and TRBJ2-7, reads GAGVSQTPSNKVTEKGKYVELRCDPISGHTALYWYRQSLGQGPEFLIYFQGTGAADDSGLPNDRFFAVRPEGSVSTLKIQRTERGDSAVYLCASSRLAGATYEQYFGPGTRLTVT.

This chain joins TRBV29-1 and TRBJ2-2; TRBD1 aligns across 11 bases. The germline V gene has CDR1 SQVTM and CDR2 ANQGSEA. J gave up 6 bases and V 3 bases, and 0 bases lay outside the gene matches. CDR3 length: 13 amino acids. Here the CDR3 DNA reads TGCAGCGTTGAGGGACAGGGGGCCGGGGAGCTGTTTTTT. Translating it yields CSVEGQGAGELFF.

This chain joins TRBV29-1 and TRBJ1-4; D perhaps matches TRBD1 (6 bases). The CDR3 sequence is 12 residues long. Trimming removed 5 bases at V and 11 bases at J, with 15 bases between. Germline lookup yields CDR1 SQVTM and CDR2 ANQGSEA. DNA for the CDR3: TGCAGCGTTTGGATCCCAGGGGCGAAACTGTTTTTT. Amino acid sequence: CSVWIPGAKLFF.